Shown below are 27 T cell receptor beta chains from a single sample sequenced in a study of B cell selection in AIRE deficiency. Clones were read by immunoSEQ multiplex PCR, and TCRdb kept only the in-frame ones, dropping some. The data show 20,000 to 25,000 clones, roughly 97% seen once. Sorting defined conventional CD4 T cells as CD4+CD127+. The sample consisted of conventional CD4+ T cells sorted from PBMCs. All receptors come from a human donor with AIRE deficiency.

This clone was seen a handful of times. The chain combines TRBV10-3 with TRBJ2-5; D might be TRBD1 (6 bases). Germline CDR1 and CDR2: ENHRY and SYGVKD. The CDR3 has 16 residues. V lost 4 bases, J lost 2 bases, and 17 bases lay in between. As DNA, the CDR3 is TGTGCCATCAGTGGATCCAGGGGAGCCCTTCAAGAGACCCAGTACTTC. Protein: CAISGSRGALQETQYF.

The V call is TRBV7-3, the J call TRBJ2-1, with 8 nucleotides matching TRBD2. The CDR3 loop spans 17 amino acids. With V trimmed by 1 base and J by 1 base, 6 bases remained unmatched. CDR1 and CDR2 from the germline V gene are SGHTA and FQGTGA. The chain's CDR3 is CASSLSVSGNSYNEQFF. The CDR3, as DNA: TGTGCCAGCAGCTTAAGTGTTAGCGGGAATTCCTACAATGAGCAGTTCTTC.

V gene TRBV11-3 combines with J gene TRBJ1-1, with D unclear. V was shortened by 3 bases and J by 6 bases, with 14 bases between the two germline ends. The CDR3 is 14 residues long. The germline CDR1 and CDR2 sequences are SGHNT and YENEEA. CDR3 region: CASSFSVSVPEAFF. The CDR3, as DNA: TGTGCCAGCAGCTTCTCAGTATCGGTGCCTGAAGCTTTCTTT.

The chain has TRBV6-5 and TRBJ2-5; TRBD2 aligns across 8 bases. Germline trimming cut 5 bases from V and 3 bases from J; bases unmatched to any gene: 8. This CDR3 has 15 residues. The germline gives CDR1 MNHEY, CDR2 SVGAGI. The CDR3 region has the DNA TGTGCCAGCAGTGGCCTAACGGGGGGGAAAGAGACCCAGTACTTC. Residues: CASSGLTGGKETQYF.

This chain connects TRBV5-4 to TRBJ2-3, with D hard to call. Germline V gene lookup returns CDR1 SGHNT and CDR2 YYREEE (reference sequence). Between the trimmed V and J ends, which lost 3 bases and 3 bases, there was a span of 8 bases. The CDR3 extends over 13 amino acids. DNA for the CDR3: TGTGCCAGCAGCTCGAGTAGTACAGATACGCAGTATTTT. Encoded protein: CASSSSSTDTQYF.

The chain has TRBV5-1 and TRBJ2-5, with D perhaps given as TRBD1 or TRBD2 (6 bases each). V was cut by 2 bases and J by 3 bases, with 14 bases left in between. The V gene's germline CDR1 is SGHRS and CDR2 YFSETQ. CDR3 size: 15 residues. CDR3 loop: CASSFGGTSEETQYF. The CDR3 bases are TGCGCCAGCAGCTTCGGCGGGACATCGGAAGAGACCCAGTACTTC.

The chain recombines TRBV4-3 with TRBJ2-1; maybe TRBD2 (6 bases). Germline V gene lookup returns CDR1 LGHNA and CDR2 YSLEER. Trimming took 2 bases from V and 4 from J, leaving 12 bases between them. This CDR3 contains 15 residues. Here the CDR3 reads CASSQLGSGYNEQFF. CDR3 coding DNA: TGCGCCAGCAGCCAACTCGGGAGCGGATACAATGAGCAGTTCTTC.

The CDR3 nucleotides are TGTGCCAGCAGCCCCCCCCCTTCTGGGGCCAACGTCCTGACTTTC. Translated: CASSPPPSGANVLTF. The gene calls are TRBV6-5 and TRBJ2-6; D is uncertain. Trimming took off 6 bases at V and 1 base at J, with 10 bases between the two ends. This CDR3 has 15 amino acids. Germline assignment: CDR1 MNHEY and CDR2 SVGAGI.

The J gene is TRBJ2-3, the V gene TRBV4-3; unclear D gene. The germline V and J ends were trimmed by 0 bases and 3 bases, with 7 bases remaining between them. Germline-derived CDR1 and CDR2 are LGHNA and YSLEER. This CDR3 region has 14 residues. The CDR3 is CASSQEIRTDTQYF. The CDR3 nucleotides are TGCGCCAGCAGCCAAGAAATTAGAACAGATACGCAGTATTTT.

The chain recombines TRBV18 with TRBJ2-7, with 8 bases identical to TRBD1. V gave up 3 bases and J gave up 4 bases; unmatched junction bases: 5. The CDR3 length is 14 residues. Germline V CDR1 and CDR2: KGHSH, LQKENI. The CDR3 nucleotides are TGTGCCAGCTCACCGACAGGGGATACTTACGAGCAGTACTTC. Protein product: CASSPTGDTYEQYF.

The chain carries TRBV28 and TRBJ1-5, with D uncertain. V shed 5 bases and J shed 0 bases, with 14 bases lying between them. Germline V lookup: CDR1 MDHEN, CDR2 SYDVKM. The CDR3 is 16 amino acids. The CDR3 spells CASSTPSVYSNQPQHF. The DNA of the CDR3 is TGTGCCAGCAGTACCCCCTCCGTTTATAGCAATCAGCCCCAGCATTTT.

The V call is TRBV18, the J call TRBJ2-7; tentatively, D is TRBD1 (6 bases). CDR3 length equals 14 residues. Trimming cost V 6 bases and J 4 bases, with 16 bases left between them. CDR1 is KGHSH, CDR2 LQKENI, per germline. This chain's CDR3 is CASSRGQSNYEQYF. For the CDR3, the DNA is TGTGCCAGCTCCCGCGGACAGTCCAATTACGAGCAGTACTTC.

V usage is TRBV11-3 and J usage is TRBJ1-4, with 8 bases matching TRBD1. The ends lost 6 bases at V and 2 bases at J; junction bases unmatched: 5. Germline lookup yields CDR1 SGHNT and CDR2 YENEEA. The CDR3 spans 15 residues. The CDR3 DNA reads TGTGCCAGCAGTAAACAGGGGGTTACTAATGAAAAACTGTTTTTT. As protein: CASSKQGVTNEKLFF. Full variable domain (outside the CDR3, taken from reference TRBV11-3 and TRBJ1-4): EAGVVQSPRYKIIEKKQPVAFWCNPISGHNTLYWYLQNLGQGPELLIRYENEEAVDDSQLPKDRFSAERLKGVDSTLKIQPAELGDSAVYLCASSKQGVTNEKLFFGSGTQLSVL.

This chain joins TRBV7-2 and TRBJ2-1; D gene uncertain. This CDR3 spans 14 amino acids. The ends were cut back, 0 bases at V and 1 base at J, with 4 bases in the middle. Germline lookup yields CDR1 SGHTA and CDR2 FQGNSA. CDR3 in amino acids: CASSLALSYNEQFF. The CDR3 DNA reads as TGTGCCAGCAGCTTAGCCCTGTCCTACAATGAGCAGTTCTTC.

J is TRBJ1-2 and V is TRBV11-1; 8 positions match TRBD1. CDR1 and CDR2 from the germline V gene are SGHAT and FQDESV (reference sequence). The V segment lost 2 bases and the J segment 6 bases; nucleotides outside the gene matches: 2. This CDR3 comprises 13 residues. CDR3 sequence (DNA): TGTGCCAGCAGCTTACAGGGGGCAGATGGCTACACCTTC. It specifies CASSLQGADGYTF.

The rearrangement uses TRBV18 and TRBJ2-3, with 8 bases identical to TRBD1. CDR1 is KGHSH and CDR2 is LQKENI in the germline V gene. Germline trimming cut 3 bases from V and 5 bases from J; bases unmatched to any gene: 7. The CDR3 totals 15 residues. Written as DNA, the CDR3 is TGTGCCAGCTCACCCCAGGGGGCGGCAATAGATACGCAGTATTTT. Protein: CASSPQGAAIDTQYF.

V and J are TRBV14 and TRBJ2-1; weak D call: TRBD2 (6 bases). Germline V lookup: CDR1 SGHDN, CDR2 FVKESK. The CDR3 totals 15 residues. Deletions cut 2 bases from V and 10 bases from J, with 18 bases between. CDR3 residues: CASSQRFGGVGEQFF. In nucleotides, the CDR3 is TGTGCCAGCAGCCAAAGGTTCGGGGGAGTAGGGGAGCAGTTCTTC.

The chain has TRBV7-8 and TRBJ2-3; D gene uncertain. The CDR3 runs 13 residues. Trimming took off 5 bases at V and 3 bases at J, with 9 bases between the two ends. In germline, CDR1 is SGHVS, CDR2 FQNEAQ. The DNA for the CDR3 is TGTGCCAGCAGCCCCGGACGGACAGATACGCAGTATTTT. It yields the protein CASSPGRTDTQYF. Together with reference TRBV7-8 and TRBJ2-3, the CDR3 gives the full variable domain: GAGVSQSPRYKVAKRGQDVALRCDPISGHVSLFWYQQALGQGPEFLTYFQNEAQLDKSGLPSDRFFAERPEGSVSTLKIQRTQQEDSAVYLCASSPGRTDTQYFGPGTRLTVL.

CDR3 bases: TGTGCCAGCAGTTTATCGGGGACAGGTGTATATTTT. As protein: CASSLSGTGVYF. The chain couples TRBV27 to TRBJ2-3; TRBD1 aligns across 8 bases. CDR1 is MNHEY, CDR2 SMNVEV, per germline (reference sequence). V lost 0 bases to trimming and J lost 15 bases; unmatched junction nucleotides: 5. The CDR3 runs to 12 residues.

The chain is built from TRBV4-1 and TRBJ1-2; no clear D gene. This CDR3 is built from 16 residues. V was trimmed by 2 bases and J by 5 bases, leaving 18 bases between them. Germline-derived CDR1 and CDR2 are MGHRA and YSYEKL. The CDR3: CASSQPLTPVWYGYTF. The CDR3 nucleotides are TGCGCCAGCAGCCAACCATTGACTCCTGTATGGTATGGCTACACCTTC.

The chain carries TRBV19 and TRBJ2-2; D may be TRBD1 or TRBD2 (5 bases each). The V end lost 9 bases, the J end lost 1 base, and 15 bases lay between the germline ends. The germline V gene has CDR1 LNHDA and CDR2 SQIVND (reference sequence). This CDR3 contains 15 residues. In DNA, the CDR3 is TGTGCCAGCATCCCGGGACGGCTGAACACCGGGGAGCTGTTTTTT. Translation: CASIPGRLNTGELFF.

This rearrangement joins TRBV6-5 to TRBJ1-1; D unresolved. The CDR3 sequence is 11 residues long. Germline-derived CDR1 and CDR2 are MNHEY and SVGAGI. The germline V and J ends were trimmed by 7 bases and 0 bases, with 3 bases remaining between them. The CDR3 is CASKVNTEAFF. In DNA form, the CDR3 reads TGTGCCAGCAAGGTGAACACTGAAGCTTTCTTT.

The gene calls are TRBV21-1 and TRBJ2-3; the DNA was not used to check the table's D call, TRBD1. TRBV21-1 is labeled a pseudogene. The CDR3 has 17 amino acids. CDR3 nucleotides: TGTGCCAGCAGCAAAAGTGTCACGAGGGGGCAAGCAGATACGCAGTATTTT. Its translation: CASSKSVTRGQADTQYF.

The chain couples TRBV29-1 to TRBJ1-4; D is unclear. Germline V gene lookup returns CDR1 SQVTM and CDR2 ANQGSEA. V shed 4 bases and J shed 4 bases, with 13 bases lying between them. The CDR3 covers 14 residues. DNA of the CDR3: TGCAGCGTTGGCTTGTCAGGCCGTAATGAAAAACTGTTTTTT. Translated: CSVGLSGRNEKLFF. The full variable domain, with the rest looked up from reference TRBV29-1 and TRBJ1-4, is SAVISQKPSRDICQRGTSLTIQCQVDSQVTMMFWYRQQPGQSLTLIATANQGSEATYESGFVIDKFPISRPNLTFSTLTVSNMSPEDSSIYLCSVGLSGRNEKLFFGSGTQLSVL.

The chain uses TRBV7-2 and TRBJ1-1, with D uncertain. V was pared by 5 bases and J by 1 base, with 8 bases between. The V gene's germline CDR1 is SGHTA and CDR2 FQGNSA. This CDR3 spans 13 amino acids. The CDR3 region is CASSPAGNTEAFF. The DNA of the CDR3 is TGTGCCAGCAGCCCGGCCGGGAACACTGAAGCTTTCTTT.

The chain has TRBV11-3 and TRBJ2-3, with 7 nucleotides matching TRBD1. The CDR3 sequence is 14 residues long. The trim removed 5 bases at V and 2 bases at J, leaving 4 bases unmatched. Germline V CDR1 and CDR2: SGHNT, YENEEA. The CDR3 region is CASSRDSYTDTQYF. The CDR3 coding sequence is TGTGCCAGCAGCCGGGACAGCTACACAGATACGCAGTATTTT. The full variable domain, completed using reference TRBV11-3 and TRBJ2-3, is EAGVVQSPRYKIIEKKQPVAFWCNPISGHNTLYWYLQNLGQGPELLIRYENEEAVDDSQLPKDRFSAERLKGVDSTLKIQPAELGDSAVYLCASSRDSYTDTQYFGPGTRLTVL.

V usage is TRBV27 and J usage is TRBJ2-1; D possibly corresponds to TRBD1 (5 bases). This CDR3 is 15 amino acids long. The V gene lost 6 bases and the J gene lost 6 bases, with 18 bases spanning the gap. The germline V gene encodes CDR1 MNHEY and CDR2 SMNVEV (reference sequence). The CDR3 DNA sequence: TGTGCCAGCAGAAATATCCAGGGAAGGCTCAATGAGCAGTTCTTC. This codes for CASRNIQGRLNEQFF.